What follows are 29 T cell receptor beta chains derived from one specimen sequenced in a study of T cell responses to AZD1222 COVID-19 vaccine. Only in-frame clones appear in the TCRdb table, and some are missing; sequencing was by immunoSEQ multiplex PCR. The repertoire holds more than 150,000 clones, with about nine tenths as singletons. Here the sequenced sample was peripheral blood, taken on day 0 of AZD1222 vaccination. Receptor source: an adult in good health.

This chain uses TRBV19 with TRBJ1-1, with D possibly matching TRBD1 (5 bases). The germline gives CDR1 LNHDA, CDR2 SQIVND (reference sequence). V was shortened by 3 bases and J by 6 bases, with 14 bases between the two germline ends. CDR3 length equals 14 residues. The CDR3 reads CASSMEAGTAEAFF. CDR3 nucleotides: TGTGCCAGTAGTATGGAGGCAGGGACTGCTGAAGCTTTCTTT.

The chain employs TRBV27 and TRBJ1-1, with D unclear. The CDR3 spans 13 residues. The germline V and J ends were trimmed by 3 bases and 0 bases, with 5 bases remaining between them. Germline V gene sequence: CDR1 MNHEY, CDR2 SMNVEV (reference sequence). The CDR3 bases are TGTGCCAGCAGTTTCAGTGTGAACACTGAAGCTTTCTTT. It encodes CASSFSVNTEAFF.

V is TRBV6-5 and J is TRBJ2-2, with D perhaps TRBD2 (5 bases). The V end lost 3 bases, the J end lost 5 bases, and 13 bases lay between the germline ends. The CDR3 extends over 15 amino acids. Germline assignment: CDR1 MNHEY and CDR2 SVGAGI. The CDR3 spells CASSYRGLRTGELFF. CDR3 sequence (DNA): TGTGCCAGCAGTTATCGAGGGTTACGGACCGGGGAGCTGTTTTTT.

V and J are TRBV12-3 or TRBV12-4 and TRBJ1-3; no definite D call. CDR3 length: 12 amino acids. The CDR3 DNA is TGTGCTACTATAAGCTCTGGAAACACCATATATTTT. Translated: CATISSGNTIYF.

In regard to this clone: This specimen includes other DNA sequences encoding the same CDR3. The rearrangement joins TRBV11-2 to TRBJ1-6, with a weak D call TRBD1 (6 bases). The germline V gene encodes CDR1 SGHAT and CDR2 FQNNGV. The length of the CDR3 is 14 residues. V was shortened by 1 base and J by 7 bases, with 8 bases between the two germline ends. CDR3 sequence reads: CASSLGGANSPLHF. Here the CDR3 DNA reads TGTGCCAGCAGCTTAGGGGGGGCCAATTCACCCCTCCACTTT.

J is TRBJ1-2 and V is TRBV21-1; the table's D call TRBD1 went unverified against the DNA. TRBV21-1 is a recognized pseudogene. This CDR3 region has 14 residues. CDR3 region: CASSKRRGRYGYTF. The CDR3 nucleotides read TGTGCCAGCAGCAAACGCAGGGGCCGCTATGGCTACACCTTC.

The V call is TRBV28, the J call TRBJ1-2; tentative D call: TRBD1 (5 bases). The germline CDR1 and CDR2 sequences are MDHEN and SYDVKM. CDR3 size: 16 residues. Trimming took off 3 bases at V and 4 bases at J, with 18 bases between the two ends. CDR3: CASSLGGGGFTYGYTF. Here the CDR3 DNA reads TGTGCCAGCAGTTTGGGTGGTGGGGGGTTCACCTATGGCTACACCTTC.

The V and J genes are TRBV29-1 and TRBJ1-2; 7 nucleotides line up with TRBD1. Trimming at V came to 6 bases and at J to 1 base, leaving 11 bases not matched to a gene. This CDR3 spans 15 amino acids. Germline V lookup: CDR1 SQVTM, CDR2 ANQGSEA. The CDR3 spells CSVAGTARGNYGYTF. As DNA, the CDR3 is TGCAGCGTAGCCGGGACAGCCCGGGGTAACTATGGCTACACCTTC.

The chain has TRBV29-1 and TRBJ2-3; D might be TRBD1 or TRBD2, each matching 5 bases. The CDR3 sequence is 15 residues long. Trimming shortened V by 5 bases and J by 1 base, and 16 bases separated the two germline ends. Germline assignment: CDR1 SQVTM and CDR2 ANQGSEA. The CDR3 loop is CSVKAGTSRTDTQYF. The CDR3, as DNA: TGCAGCGTTAAGGCCGGGACGAGCCGCACAGATACGCAGTATTTT.

The rearrangement joins TRBV3-1 (or the pseudogene TRBV3-2) to TRBJ2-1, with D tentatively TRBD1 (6 bases). Trimming stripped 2 bases from V and 5 bases from J, with 16 bases between. Looked up from germline, CDR1 is LGHDT and CDR2 is YNNKEL (reference sequence). The CDR3 length is 16 residues. The CDR3 spells CASSQNLPGANNEQFF. The CDR3 region has the DNA TGTGCCAGCAGCCAAAACCTCCCAGGGGCAAACAATGAGCAGTTCTTC.

The CDR3 sequence is CASSVELGGNSPLHF. The CDR3 nucleotides are TGTGCCAGCAGCGTAGAACTGGGCGGCAATTCACCCCTCCACTTT. The chain joins TRBV9 to TRBJ1-6, with D uncertain. The germline V gene has CDR1 SGDLS and CDR2 YYNGEE. V lost 0 bases, J lost 7 bases, and 11 bases lay in between. This CDR3 spans 15 amino acids.

J is TRBJ1-1 and V is TRBV18, with D hard to call. Trimming removed 5 bases from V and 5 bases from J, with 15 bases in between. Germline assignment: CDR1 KGHSH and CDR2 LQKENI. The length of the CDR3 is 14 residues. CDR3 region: CASSINRGITEAFF. CDR3 in DNA: TGTGCCAGCTCAATTAATCGGGGTATAACTGAAGCTTTCTTT.

The table lists this clone with a few counts. V usage is TRBV19 and J usage is TRBJ1-4, with D possibly matching TRBD1 (5 bases). V lost 6 bases to trimming and J lost 7 bases, with 15 bases between them. CDR3 length: 14 amino acids. CDR1 is LNHDA, CDR2 SQIVND, per germline (reference sequence). In nucleotides, the CDR3 is TGTGCCAGTAGCTTGGGCCCTAGGGGTGAAAAACTGTTTTTT. This gives the protein CASSLGPRGEKLFF. Full variable domain (missing parts from reference TRBV19 and TRBJ1-4): DGGITQSPKYLFRKEGQNVTLSCEQNLNHDAMYWYRQDPGQGLRLIYYSQIVNDFQKGDIAEGYSVSREKKESFPLTVTSAQKNPTAFYLCASSLGPRGEKLFFGSGTQLSVL.

The rearrangement uses TRBV30 and TRBJ2-7; D is perhaps TRBD1 or TRBD2 (7 bases each). The CDR3 totals 13 residues. Trimming removed 3 bases at V and 4 bases at J, with 13 bases between. Per the germline V gene, CDR1 is GTSNPN and CDR2 is SVGIG (reference sequence). Here the CDR3 reads CAWSRQGGYEQYF. In DNA form, the CDR3 reads TGTGCCTGGAGCAGACAGGGAGGGTACGAGCAGTACTTC.

This chain joins TRBV6-5 and TRBJ1-6; no firm D call. This CDR3 is 16 amino acids long. Germline assignment: CDR1 MNHEY and CDR2 SVGAGI. V was shortened by 0 bases and J by 10 bases, with 16 bases between the two germline ends. The CDR3 is CASSYSHYAVASPLHF. The CDR3 nucleotides are TGTGCCAGCAGTTACTCGCACTACGCCGTGGCCTCACCCCTCCACTTT.

This clone appeared a single time. The chain uses TRBV5-1 and TRBJ2-1, with D perhaps matching TRBD1 (6 bases). CDR1 and CDR2 (germline): SGHRS, YFSETQ. This CDR3 region has 16 residues. Trimming took 4 bases from V and 0 from J, leaving 14 bases between them. The chain's CDR3 is CASSQTGPSSYNEQFF. In DNA form, the CDR3 reads TGCGCCAGCAGCCAGACAGGACCTAGCTCCTACAATGAGCAGTTCTTC.

A word on this clone: One junction end does not reproduce the germline sequence, and a read error may be involved. The J gene is TRBJ1-2, the V gene TRBV3-1 (or the pseudogene TRBV3-2), with a tentative D call TRBD1 (6 bases). The CDR3 totals 14 residues. Germline V CDR1 and CDR2: LGHDT, YNNKEL (reference sequence). CDR3 sequence reads: CASSRKGGGQPTLF. In nucleotides, the CDR3 is TGTGCCAGCAGCCGTAAGGGGGGGGGCCAACCGACCCTCTTC.

The chain recombines TRBV27 with TRBJ2-2, with D uncertain. CDR1 is MNHEY, CDR2 SMNVEV, per germline (reference sequence). The CDR3 spans 15 residues. The V and J ends lost 7 bases and 1 base respectively, with 13 bases between them. CDR3 residues: CASTPGLLNTGELFF. Here the CDR3 DNA reads TGTGCCAGCACCCCCGGGCTACTGAACACCGGGGAGCTGTTTTTT.

This chain uses TRBV7-2 with TRBJ2-6; no clear D. The CDR3 consists of 16 residues. CDR1 is SGHTA and CDR2 is FQGNSA in the germline V gene. Trimming took off 5 bases at V and 0 bases at J, with 11 bases between the two ends. The CDR3 DNA reads as TGTGCCAGCAGCGCCCCAACGATCTCTGGGGCCAACGTCCTGACTTTC. Residues: CASSAPTISGANVLTF.

The V gene is TRBV6-5, the J gene TRBJ1-3; TRBD1 matches 8 bases. V lost 2 bases and J lost 0; bases outside the gene matches: 3. Germline CDR1 reads MNHEY; CDR2 reads SVGAGI. This CDR3 is built from 16 residues. The CDR3 bases are TGTGCCAGCAGTTACAGAACAGGGGGCTCTGGAAACACCATATATTTT. The encoded protein is CASSYRTGGSGNTIYF.

The chain recombines TRBV5-1 with TRBJ1-1; 8 bases agree with TRBD1. The V gene end was trimmed by 2 bases and the J gene end by 1 base; junction bases not matched to a gene: 7. The CDR3 extends over 16 amino acids. Germline values: CDR1 SGHRS, CDR2 YFSETQ. CDR3 DNA sequence: TGCGCCAGCAGCTTAGGATACGGACAGGGGAACACTGAAGCTTTCTTT. Protein sequence: CASSLGYGQGNTEAFF.

The chain combines TRBV6-4 with TRBJ1-2; 9 bases fit TRBD1. Per germline, CDR1 MRHNA and CDR2 SNTAGT. The V and J ends lost 7 bases and 3 bases, in that order; junction bases with no gene match: 9. This CDR3 contains 15 residues. CDR3 sequence (DNA): TGTGCCAGCAAAAAAACAGGGGGCTTGGACTATGGCTACACCTTC. Its translation is CASKKTGGLDYGYTF.

This chain uses TRBV6-1 with TRBJ1-2; D unresolved. CDR3 length: 14 residues. From germline, CDR1 is MNHNS and CDR2 SASEGT. The V end lost 0 bases, the J end lost 7 bases, and 12 bases lay between the germline ends. The chain's CDR3 is CASSEAGRLGGYTF. The CDR3 nucleotides read TGTGCCAGCAGTGAAGCAGGCAGGTTGGGTGGCTACACCTTC.

The genes are TRBV6-1 and TRBJ2-3, with unresolved D. There are 16 residues in the CDR3. Per the germline V gene, CDR1 is MNHNS and CDR2 is SASEGT. Trimming removed 1 base from V and 0 bases from J, with 11 bases in between. Here the CDR3 reads CASSEGVLTSTDTQYF. CDR3 in DNA: TGTGCCAGCAGTGAAGGGGTCCTTACTAGCACAGATACGCAGTATTTT.

The sample holds one count of this clone. The chain carries TRBV29-1 and TRBJ2-7; 8 nucleotides line up with TRBD2. CDR1 and CDR2 (germline): SQVTM, ANQGSEA. Trimming removed 0 bases from V and 1 base from J; junction bases left unmatched: 2. The CDR3 is 14 amino acids. CDR3 residues: CSVEDREGSYEQYF. The CDR3 DNA is TGCAGCGTTGAAGATCGGGAGGGTTCCTACGAGCAGTACTTC.

This chain connects TRBV27 to TRBJ1-4, with 8 positions matching TRBD1. The germline CDR1 and CDR2 sequences are MNHEY and SMNVEV (reference sequence). The CDR3 loop spans 19 amino acids. The V gene end was trimmed by 1 base and the J gene end by 2 bases; junction bases not matched to a gene: 12. CDR3 sequence (DNA): TGTGCCAGCAGTTTATGGGGACAGGCGAGGGGATCGACTAATGAAAAACTGTTTTTT. Protein product: CASSLWGQARGSTNEKLFF.

The chain has TRBV6-1 and TRBJ2-3; 10 nucleotides line up with TRBD1. Germline V gene sequence: CDR1 MNHNS, CDR2 SASEGT. This CDR3 has 15 residues. V shed 2 bases and J 3 bases; nucleotides not matched to a gene: 2. The DNA of the CDR3 is TGTGCCAGCAGTGAACCGGGACAGGGGACAGATACGCAGTATTTT. Its protein is CASSEPGQGTDTQYF.

The chain joins TRBV3-1 (or the pseudogene TRBV3-2) to TRBJ1-3; 8 bases line up with TRBD1. This CDR3 spans 15 amino acids. After removal of 1 base from V and 6 bases from J, the junction contained 5 bases not matched to a gene. Per germline, CDR1 LGHDT and CDR2 YNNKEL (reference sequence). CDR3 DNA sequence: TGTGCCAGCAGCCAAGGAACAGGGGGAGTAAACACCATATATTTT. Translated, it gives CASSQGTGGVNTIYF.

The chain is built from TRBV6-5 and TRBJ1-5; tentatively, D is TRBD1 (5 bases). Germline lookup yields CDR1 MNHEY and CDR2 SVGAGI. CDR3 length: 14 amino acids. The ends were cut back, 4 bases at V and 2 bases at J, with 9 bases in the middle. CDR3 protein: CASSFRGGNQPQHF. The CDR3 nucleotides are TGTGCCAGCAGTTTTCGGGGCGGCAATCAGCCCCAGCATTTT.